This record covers a single T cell receptor beta chain. This clonotype was observed a handful of times. It lacks a known antigen. No much larger clonotype is one base removed from it; base qualities were not supplied. Including cysteine and phenylalanine, the CDR3 has 15 amino acids. Of all the DNA, just the CDR3 is kept, 45 bases in frame from base 1. V is shortened by 2 bases, J by 1 base, and the region joining them spans 8 bases. From the germline V gene (reference sequence), CDR1 is SEHNR and CDR2 is FQNEAQ. These data are taken from a study of response to subunit inactivated influenza vaccine (dated by TCRdb to between 2017 and 2018). For the study in its entirety: The study used deep quantitative T cell receptor repertoire profiling to track responses to a trivalent subunit inactivated influenza vaccine.

Library prep was done by RT-PCR. TCRdb shows the sequencer as Illumina HiSeq 2500. The public sequencing data were trimmed at Q25 with fastp and processed into clonotypes with MiXCR by TCRdb, which kept only in-frame beta chains. CDR3 protein duplicates are merged, each entry listing the most common genes and DNA. The sample table contains hundreds of thousands of distinct CDR3 sequences; only one count was recorded for 15% to 18% of them. The biggest ten clones account for around 10% of the sample. Points the paper makes about the study in general: According to the authors, only a limited number of new T cells may be recruited by each seasonal influenza vaccination.

The source of this sequence is a man aged 50-60 years who received an inactivated influenza vaccine. Donor details come from another sample of the same person, matched by shared clones. The rearranged chain carries TRBV7-9 and TRBJ2-2, with no confident D gene call. This specimen was PBMCs from blood, taken 12 days after vaccination. The nucleotide sequence reads as follows: TGTGCCAGCAGCTTATTAGGCGTGAACACCGGGGAGCTGTTTTTT. It codes for CASSLLGVNTGELFF.